The 18 T cell receptor beta chains presented below share a single source sample, sequenced in a study of read filtering for tumor transcriptome and immune sequencing (dated by TCRdb to between 2020 and 2021). Reads for this sample came from an Illumina HiSeq 4000. The Immunoverse kit was used to build TCR libraries from around 420 ng RNA, with molecular barcoded adaptors covering alpha/delta and beta/gamma chains. TCRdb redid the processing of the public reads, applying fastp at Q25 and MiXCR, and retained in-frame beta chains. Each CDR3 protein gets just one entry, which takes the most common genes and DNA from the rows behind it. This sample has about 40,000 distinct CDR3 sequences in its table, and approximately 12% of those were observed once. The ten largest make up more than 30% of the sample. The specimen sequenced was a population of CD138-negative cells sorted from bone marrow. The cell subset or site label of this sample denotes: bone marrow mononuclear cells depleted of CD138+ plasma/myeloma cells by negative magnetic selection. Receptors originate from a donor older than 35 with multiple myeloma.

This clonotype was counted a few times. The CDR3 nucleotides read TGTGCCAGCAGCCCGACCGGGACACCCACCTACGAGCAGTACTTC. It is translated as CASSPTGTPTYEQYF. This sequence joins TRBV5-5 and TRBJ2-7; possibly TRBD1 for D (6 bases). This CDR3 is 15 amino acids long. Trimming cost V 4 bases and J 2 bases, with 16 bases left between them. CDR1 SGHKS and CDR2 YYEKEE come from the germline V gene (reference sequence).

The sample holds many counts of this clonotype. V and J are TRBV12-3 or TRBV12-4 and TRBJ1-1, with a possible D match to TRBD1 (6 bases). The CDR3 is made up of 15 amino acids. V lost 5 bases, J lost 0 bases, and 13 bases lay in between. CDR3 sequence reads: CASSRGGNMNTEAFF. In DNA form, the CDR3 reads TGTGCCAGCAGTAGGGGGGGGAACATGAACACTGAAGCTTTCTTT.

Regarding this clonotype: The CDR3 ends on some other residue instead of the conserved phenylalanine or tryptophan, so this is likely a read error. The CDR3 nucleotides are TGTGCCAGCAGCCCGGACGGGAATCAGCCCCAGCATCTT. Its translation: CASSPDGNQPQHL. The gene calls are TRBV7-2 and TRBJ1-5, with D uncertain. Trimming removed 5 bases from V and 4 bases from J, with 9 bases in between. Germline V lookup: CDR1 SGHTA, CDR2 FQGNSA. The CDR3 spans 13 residues.

CDR3 bases: TGTGCCACCAGCAGTATCGGGGCGGAGCAGTACTTC. Its protein is CATSSIGAEQYF. The chain combines TRBV15 with TRBJ2-7; D is tentatively TRBD1 or TRBD2 (5 bases each). The CDR3 extends over 12 amino acids. V was shortened by 3 bases and J by 7 bases, with 10 bases between the two germline ends. The germline CDR1 and CDR2 sequences are LNHNV and YYDKDF (reference sequence).

The sample holds a few counts of this clonotype. The J gene is TRBJ1-3, the V gene TRBV20-1, with D perhaps TRBD1 (5 bases). The CDR3 contains 18 residues. Deletions cut 0 bases from V and 0 bases from J, with 18 bases between. Per the germline V gene, CDR1 is DFQATT and CDR2 is SNEGSKA (reference sequence). The DNA for the CDR3 is TGCAGTGCTAGAGAAATCGGACACCTGATGCTCTCTGGAAACACCATATATTTT. This codes for CSAREIGHLMLSGNTIYF.

At least ten counts were recorded for this clonotype. The chain couples TRBV20-1 to TRBJ2-7; D possibly corresponds to TRBD1 (6 bases). The CDR3 is made up of 15 amino acids. Germline CDR1 DFQATT, CDR2 SNEGSKA (reference sequence). V lost 6 bases and J lost 1, with 19 bases in between. The CDR3 DNA reads TGCAGTGCAACTCATCACAGGGTGGGTTCCTACGAGCAGTACTTC. Protein product: CSATHHRVGSYEQYF.

This clonotype has at least ten counts. The chain carries TRBV5-6 and TRBJ2-1; the match to TRBD2 covers 9 bases. CDR1 is SGHDT, CDR2 YYEEEE, per germline. With 2 bases clipped from V and 8 bases from J, the junction kept 8 bases outside the gene matches. The CDR3 contains 15 residues. The DNA for the CDR3 is TGTGCCAGCAGCTTAGTAGCGGGGGTTAGAGATGAGCAGTTCTTC. Amino acid sequence: CASSLVAGVRDEQFF.

This clonotype was observed many times. The rearrangement links TRBV7-8 to TRBJ2-2; D is unresolved. The CDR3 is 12 amino acids. CDR1 and CDR2 from the germline V gene are SGHVS and FQNEAQ. V was shortened by 3 bases and J by 5 bases, with 4 bases between the two germline ends. CDR3: CASSFATGELFF. The CDR3 DNA is TGTGCCAGCAGCTTCGCAACCGGGGAGCTGTTTTTT.

This clonotype appeared many times. The chain links TRBV20-1 to TRBJ2-2; TRBD2 aligns across 9 bases. V gave up 0 bases and J gave up 0 bases; unmatched junction bases: 5. CDR3 length: 17 amino acids. Germline CDR1 reads DFQATT; CDR2 reads SNEGSKA (reference sequence). CDR3 loop: CSAREASGAPNTGELFF. The CDR3 bases are TGCAGTGCTAGAGAAGCTAGCGGGGCGCCGAACACCGGGGAGCTGTTTTTT.

This clonotype was recorded many times. The chain uses TRBV5-1 and TRBJ2-3; tentatively, D is TRBD1 (5 bases). V lost 2 bases and J 3 bases, leaving 10 bases between the germline ends. The CDR3 loop spans 14 amino acids. Per the germline V gene, CDR1 is SGHRS and CDR2 is YFSETQ. CDR3 sequence: CASSLQVGTDTQYF. The CDR3 nucleotides are TGCGCCAGCAGCTTACAGGTGGGGACAGATACGCAGTATTTT.

In this sample, this clonotype turned up many times. The chain uses TRBV5-1 and TRBJ2-7, with D tentatively TRBD1 (7 bases). The germline CDR1 and CDR2 sequences are SGHRS and YFSETQ. The V end lost 0 bases, the J end lost 2 bases, and 9 bases lay between the germline ends. The CDR3 consists of 14 residues. The CDR3 DNA is TGCGCCAGCAGCTTGGCAGGGGGGACCTACGAGCAGTACTTC. It yields the protein CASSLAGGTYEQYF.

This clonotype was counted at least ten times. The rearrangement joins TRBV4-2 to TRBJ1-1; D not resolved. In germline, CDR1 is LGHNA, CDR2 YNFKEQ. The CDR3 spans 15 residues. Deletions cut 0 bases from V and 3 bases from J, with 11 bases between. The CDR3 DNA reads TGTGCCAGCAGCCAAGATTGGAGTAGGGACACTGAAGCTTTCTTT. It codes for CASSQDWSRDTEAFF.

The sample holds a few counts of this clonotype. The genes are TRBV28 and TRBJ1-5; no reliable D call. Deletions cut 6 bases from V and 0 bases from J, with 6 bases between. The CDR3 spans 13 residues. Germline CDR1 is MDHEN and CDR2 is SYDVKM. CDR3 loop: CASRADSNQPQHF. For the CDR3, the DNA is TGTGCCAGCAGGGCAGATAGCAATCAGCCCCAGCATTTT.

This clonotype occurred many times. The V and J genes are TRBV4-1 and TRBJ1-2; weak D call: TRBD1 (6 bases). CDR3 size: 14 residues. V lost 1 base to trimming and J lost 2 bases, with 8 bases between them. The germline V gene has CDR1 MGHRA and CDR2 YSYEKL. The CDR3 loop is CASSQGQDNYGYTF. CDR3 nucleotides: TGCGCCAGCAGCCAAGGACAGGACAACTATGGCTACACCTTC.

About this clonotype: A much larger clone differs by one base, so this may be a read error. The chain combines TRBV6-2 or TRBV6-3 with TRBJ2-1; 9 bases agree with TRBD1. This CDR3 has 17 amino acids. Germline assignment: CDR1 MNHEY and CDR2 SVGEGT. The CDR3 coding sequence is TGTGCCGGCAGTTACTCGACACGAACAGGGGGCGTAGATGAGCAGTTCTTC. It codes for CAGSYSTRTGGVDEQFF.

At least ten counts were recorded for this clonotype. The chain recombines TRBV20-1 with TRBJ2-2; perhaps TRBD2 as D (6 bases). V lost 3 bases and J lost 1, with 9 bases in between. Per germline, CDR1 DFQATT and CDR2 SNEGSKA (reference sequence). The CDR3 contains 14 residues. The chain's CDR3 is CSARRRGNTGELFF. CDR3 nucleotide sequence: TGCAGTGCTAGGCGGCGGGGGAACACCGGGGAGCTGTTTTTT.

In this sample, this clonotype turned up many times. This rearrangement joins TRBV10-3 to TRBJ2-7; D is possibly TRBD1 (5 bases). This CDR3 is built from 11 residues. Per the germline V gene, CDR1 is ENHRY and CDR2 is SYGVKD. Trimming stripped 6 bases from V and 6 bases from J, with 9 bases between. CDR3 sequence reads: CAISRVGEQYF. The CDR3 DNA reads as TGTGCCATCAGCAGGGTCGGCGAGCAGTACTTC.

Note on this clonotype: It may be a read error: a sequence one base away is much more abundant. The rearrangement links TRBV10-3 to TRBJ2-5; D uncertain. From germline, CDR1 is ENHRY and CDR2 SYGVKD. The CDR3 is 14 amino acids. V lost 4 bases and J 1 base, leaving 10 bases between the germline ends. CDR3 in amino acids: CAISGSALQETQYF. The CDR3 DNA is TGTGCCATCAGTGGGTCTGCACTCCAAGAGACCCAGTACTTC.